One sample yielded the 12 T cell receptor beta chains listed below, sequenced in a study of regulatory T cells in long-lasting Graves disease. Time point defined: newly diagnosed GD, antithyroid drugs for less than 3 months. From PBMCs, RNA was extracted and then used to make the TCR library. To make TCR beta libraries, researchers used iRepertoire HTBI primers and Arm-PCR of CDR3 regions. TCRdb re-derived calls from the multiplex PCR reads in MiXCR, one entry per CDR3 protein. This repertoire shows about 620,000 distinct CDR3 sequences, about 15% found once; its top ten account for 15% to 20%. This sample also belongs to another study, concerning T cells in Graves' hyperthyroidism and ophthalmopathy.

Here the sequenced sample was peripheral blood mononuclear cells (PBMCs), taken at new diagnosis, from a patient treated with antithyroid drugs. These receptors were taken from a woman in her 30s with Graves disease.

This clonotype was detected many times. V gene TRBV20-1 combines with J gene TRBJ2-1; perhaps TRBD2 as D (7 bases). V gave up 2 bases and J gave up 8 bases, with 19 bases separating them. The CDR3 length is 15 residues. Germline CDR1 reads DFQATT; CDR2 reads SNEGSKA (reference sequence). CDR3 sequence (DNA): TGCAGTGCTAGATCCAGAGCGGGACAAAGGGATGAGCAGTTCTTC. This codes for CSARSRAGQRDEQFF.

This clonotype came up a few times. CDR3 sequence: CAISEGTSVQETQYF. CDR3 sequence (DNA): TGTGCCATCAGTGAGGGGACTAGCGTCCAAGAGACCCAGTACTTC. The V call is TRBV10-3, the J call TRBJ2-5, with 10 bases aligning to TRBD2. V trimming: 2 bases; J trimming: 1 base; junction bases outside the gene matches: 1. The germline V gene encodes CDR1 ENHRY and CDR2 SYGVKD. The CDR3 covers 15 residues.

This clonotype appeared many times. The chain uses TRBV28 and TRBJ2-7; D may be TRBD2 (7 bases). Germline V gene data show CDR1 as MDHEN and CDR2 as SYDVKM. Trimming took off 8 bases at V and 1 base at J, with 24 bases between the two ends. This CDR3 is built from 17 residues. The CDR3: CASLRGVGGGRSYEQYF. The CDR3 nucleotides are TGTGCCAGCCTAAGAGGGGTGGGAGGGGGTAGGTCCTACGAGCAGTACTTC.

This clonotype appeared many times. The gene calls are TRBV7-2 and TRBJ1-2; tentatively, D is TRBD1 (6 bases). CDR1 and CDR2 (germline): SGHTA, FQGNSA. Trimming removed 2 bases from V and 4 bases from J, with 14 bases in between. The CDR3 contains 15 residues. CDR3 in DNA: TGTGCCAGCAGCTTACGGGTTGGGGGCGGCTATGGCTACACCTTC. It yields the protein CASSLRVGGGYGYTF.

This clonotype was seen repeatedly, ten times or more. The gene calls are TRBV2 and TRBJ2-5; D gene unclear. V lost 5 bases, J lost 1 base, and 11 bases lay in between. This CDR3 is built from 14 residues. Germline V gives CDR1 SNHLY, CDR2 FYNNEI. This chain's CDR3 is CASSLDGTQETQYF. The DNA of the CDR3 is TGTGCCAGCAGTCTCGACGGCACCCAAGAGACCCAGTACTTC.

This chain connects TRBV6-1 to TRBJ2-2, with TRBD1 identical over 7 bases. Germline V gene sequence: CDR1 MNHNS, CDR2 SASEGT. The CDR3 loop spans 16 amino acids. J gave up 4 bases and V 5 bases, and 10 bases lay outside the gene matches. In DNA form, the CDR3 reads TGTGCCAGCAGTAACAGGGGCCATTATTTCACCGGGGAGCTGTTTTTT. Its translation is CASSNRGHYFTGELFF.

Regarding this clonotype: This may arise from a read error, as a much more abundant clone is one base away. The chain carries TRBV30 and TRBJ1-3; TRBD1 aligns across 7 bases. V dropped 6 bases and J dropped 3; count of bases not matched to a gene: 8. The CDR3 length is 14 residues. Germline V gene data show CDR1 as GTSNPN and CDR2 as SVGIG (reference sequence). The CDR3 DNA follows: TGTGCCTGCTCAAGGGGGCTTGTTGGAAACACCATATATTTT. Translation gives CACSRGLVGNTIYF. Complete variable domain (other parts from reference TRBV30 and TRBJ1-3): SQTIHQWPATLVQPVGSPLSLECTVEGTSNPNLYWYRQAAGRGLQLLFYSVGIGQISSEVPQNLSASRPQDRQFILSSKKLLLSDSGFYLCACSRGLVGNTIYFGEGSWLTVV.

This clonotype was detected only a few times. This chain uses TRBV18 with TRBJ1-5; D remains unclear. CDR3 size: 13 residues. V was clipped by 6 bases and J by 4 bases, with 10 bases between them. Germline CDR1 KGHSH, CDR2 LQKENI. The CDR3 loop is CASSPFPNQPQHF. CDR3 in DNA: TGTGCCAGCTCTCCTTTCCCGAATCAGCCCCAGCATTTT.

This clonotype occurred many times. CDR3 DNA sequence: TGTGCCAGCAGCCCCACAGGGAACGATCAGCCCCAGCATTTT. Translation: CASSPTGNDQPQHF. J is TRBJ1-5 and V is TRBV11-2; tentative D call: TRBD1 (6 bases). The V end lost 5 bases, the J end lost 5 bases, and 13 bases lay between the germline ends. This CDR3 spans 14 amino acids. Germline V CDR1 and CDR2: SGHAT, FQNNGV.

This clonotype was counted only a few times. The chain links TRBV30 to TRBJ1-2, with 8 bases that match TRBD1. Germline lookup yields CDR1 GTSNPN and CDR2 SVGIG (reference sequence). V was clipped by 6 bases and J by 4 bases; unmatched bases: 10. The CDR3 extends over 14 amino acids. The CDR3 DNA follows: TGTGCCTGCAGAGTCCCAGGGGGCCCCTATGGCTACACCTTC. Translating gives CACRVPGGPYGYTF.

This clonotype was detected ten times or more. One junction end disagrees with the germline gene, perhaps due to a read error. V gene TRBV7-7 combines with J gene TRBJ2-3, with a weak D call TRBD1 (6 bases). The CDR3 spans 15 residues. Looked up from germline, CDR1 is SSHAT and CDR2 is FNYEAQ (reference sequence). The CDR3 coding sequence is TGTGCTAGCAAACCAACGACAGGAAGCACAGATACGCAGTATTTT. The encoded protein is CASKPTTGSTDTQYF. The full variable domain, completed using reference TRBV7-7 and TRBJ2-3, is GAGVSQSPRYKVTKRGQDVTLRCDPISSHATLYWYQQALGQGPEFLTYFNYEAQPDKSGLPSDRFSAERPEGSISTLTIQRTEQRDSAMYRCASKPTTGSTDTQYFGPGTRLTVL.

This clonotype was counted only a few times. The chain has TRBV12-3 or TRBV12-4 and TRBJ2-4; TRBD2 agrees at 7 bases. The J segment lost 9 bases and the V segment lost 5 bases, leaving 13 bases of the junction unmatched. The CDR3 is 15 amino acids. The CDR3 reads CASSPSGTGESIQYF. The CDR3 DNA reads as TGTGCCAGCAGTCCAAGCGGGACGGGGGAGAGCATTCAGTACTTC.